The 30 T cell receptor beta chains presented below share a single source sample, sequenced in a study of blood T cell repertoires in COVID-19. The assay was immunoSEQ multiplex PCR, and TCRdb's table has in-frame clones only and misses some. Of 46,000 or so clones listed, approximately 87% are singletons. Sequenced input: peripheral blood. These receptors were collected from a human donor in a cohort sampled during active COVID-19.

In DNA, the CDR3 is TGTGCCAGCAGCCAAGGACCCCAGGGCTTGTACTATGGCTACACCTTC. It yields the protein CASSQGPQGLYYGYTF. This chain connects TRBV3-1 (or the pseudogene TRBV3-2) to TRBJ1-2; possibly TRBD1 for D (5 bases). In germline, CDR1 is LGHDT, CDR2 YNNKEL (reference sequence). Trimming left V 1 base short and J 3 bases short, with 15 bases between. The CDR3 runs 16 residues.

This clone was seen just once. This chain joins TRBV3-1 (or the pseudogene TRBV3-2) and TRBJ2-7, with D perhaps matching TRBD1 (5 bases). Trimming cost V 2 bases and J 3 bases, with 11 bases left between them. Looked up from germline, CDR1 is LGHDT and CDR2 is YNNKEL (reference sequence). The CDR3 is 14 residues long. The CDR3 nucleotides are TGTGCCAGCAGCCAATCTGCAGGGCTCTACGAGCAGTACTTC. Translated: CASSQSAGLYEQYF.

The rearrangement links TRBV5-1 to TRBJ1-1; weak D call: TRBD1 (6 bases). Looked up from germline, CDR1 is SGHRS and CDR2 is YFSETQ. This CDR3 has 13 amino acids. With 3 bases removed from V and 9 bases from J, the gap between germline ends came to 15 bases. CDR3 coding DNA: TGCGCCAGCAGCTCCGGACAGAGCGGGAAAGCTTTCTTT. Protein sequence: CASSSGQSGKAFF.

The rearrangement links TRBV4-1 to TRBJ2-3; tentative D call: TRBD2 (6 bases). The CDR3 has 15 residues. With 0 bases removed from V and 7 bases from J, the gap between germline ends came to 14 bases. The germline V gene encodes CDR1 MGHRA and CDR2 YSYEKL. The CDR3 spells CASSQDRRDGYTQYF. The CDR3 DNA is TGCGCCAGCAGCCAAGATAGGCGGGATGGTTATACGCAGTATTTT.

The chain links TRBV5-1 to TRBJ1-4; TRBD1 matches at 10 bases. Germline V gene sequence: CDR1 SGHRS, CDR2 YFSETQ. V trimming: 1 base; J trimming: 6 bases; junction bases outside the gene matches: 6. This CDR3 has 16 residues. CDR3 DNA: TGCGCCAGCAGCTTGAGTGTCGGGACAGGGGATGAAAAACTGTTTTTT. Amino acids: CASSLSVGTGDEKLFF.

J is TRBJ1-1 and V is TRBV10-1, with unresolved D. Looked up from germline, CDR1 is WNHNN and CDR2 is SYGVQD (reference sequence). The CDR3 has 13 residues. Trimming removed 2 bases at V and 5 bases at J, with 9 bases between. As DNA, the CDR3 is TGCGCCAGCAGTGAGGAGGGAAGGACTGAAGCTTTCTTT. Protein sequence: CASSEEGRTEAFF.

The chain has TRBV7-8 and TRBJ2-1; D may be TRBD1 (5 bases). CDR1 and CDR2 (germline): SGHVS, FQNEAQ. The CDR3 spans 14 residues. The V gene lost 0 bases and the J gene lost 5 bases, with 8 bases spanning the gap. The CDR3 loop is CASSLATANNEQFF. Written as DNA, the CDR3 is TGTGCCAGCAGCTTAGCGACAGCTAACAATGAGCAGTTCTTC.

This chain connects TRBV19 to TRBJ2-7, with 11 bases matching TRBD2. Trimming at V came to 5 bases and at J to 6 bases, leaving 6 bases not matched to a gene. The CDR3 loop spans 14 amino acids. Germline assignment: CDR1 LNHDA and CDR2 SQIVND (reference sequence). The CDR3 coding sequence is TGTGCCAGTAGTCCACTAGCGGGGGCAGTCGAGCAGTACTTC. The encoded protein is CASSPLAGAVEQYF.

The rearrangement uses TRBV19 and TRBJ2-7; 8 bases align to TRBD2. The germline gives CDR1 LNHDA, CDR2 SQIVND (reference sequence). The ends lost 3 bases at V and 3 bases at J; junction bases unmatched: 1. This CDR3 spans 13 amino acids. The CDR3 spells CASSMGLVYEQYF. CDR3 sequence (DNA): TGTGCCAGTAGTATGGGACTAGTCTACGAGCAGTACTTC.

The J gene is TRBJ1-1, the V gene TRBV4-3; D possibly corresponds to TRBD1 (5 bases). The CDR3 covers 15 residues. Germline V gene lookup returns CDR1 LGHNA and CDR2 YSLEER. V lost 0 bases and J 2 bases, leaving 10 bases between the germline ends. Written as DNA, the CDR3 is TGCGCCAGCAGCCAAGAGGCGGGGCTTAACACTGAAGCTTTCTTT. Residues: CASSQEAGLNTEAFF.

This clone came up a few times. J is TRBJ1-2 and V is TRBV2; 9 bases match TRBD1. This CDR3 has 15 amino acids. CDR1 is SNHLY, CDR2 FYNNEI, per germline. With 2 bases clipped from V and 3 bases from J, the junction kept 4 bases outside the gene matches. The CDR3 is CASSERTGDYYGYTF. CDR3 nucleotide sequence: TGTGCCAGCAGTGAAAGGACAGGGGATTACTATGGCTACACCTTC.

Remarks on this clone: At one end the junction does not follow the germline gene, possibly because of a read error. The CDR3 DNA reads as TGTGCCGGGAGTTTTAGGGGTGGAGTGTTCTCTGGGGCCAACGTCCTGACTTTC. Translated, it gives CAGSFRGGVFSGANVLTF. The chain recombines TRBV30 with TRBJ2-6; D may match TRBD1 or TRBD2 (5 bases each). The CDR3 extends over 18 amino acids. Germline V gives CDR1 GTSNPN, CDR2 SVGIG (reference sequence).

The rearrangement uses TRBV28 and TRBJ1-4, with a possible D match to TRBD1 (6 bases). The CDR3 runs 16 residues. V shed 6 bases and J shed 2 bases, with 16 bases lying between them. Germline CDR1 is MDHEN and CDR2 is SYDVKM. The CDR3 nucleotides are TGTGCCAGCAGCGCCCGGGGGGGGCCTACTAATGAAAAACTGTTTTTT. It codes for CASSARGGPTNEKLFF.

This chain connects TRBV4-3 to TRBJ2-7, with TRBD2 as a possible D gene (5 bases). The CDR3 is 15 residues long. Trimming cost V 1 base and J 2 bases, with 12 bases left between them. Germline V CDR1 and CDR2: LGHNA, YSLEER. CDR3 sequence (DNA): TGCGCCAGCAGCCAAGGAACAACGGAGGCCTACGAGCAGTACTTC. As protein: CASSQGTTEAYEQYF.

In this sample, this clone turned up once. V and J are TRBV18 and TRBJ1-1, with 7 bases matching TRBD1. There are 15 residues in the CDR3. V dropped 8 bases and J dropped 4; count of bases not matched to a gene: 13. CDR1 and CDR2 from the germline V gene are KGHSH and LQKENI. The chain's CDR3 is CASTGAVSAGTEAFF. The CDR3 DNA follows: TGTGCCAGCACAGGGGCCGTAAGCGCGGGCACTGAAGCTTTCTTT.

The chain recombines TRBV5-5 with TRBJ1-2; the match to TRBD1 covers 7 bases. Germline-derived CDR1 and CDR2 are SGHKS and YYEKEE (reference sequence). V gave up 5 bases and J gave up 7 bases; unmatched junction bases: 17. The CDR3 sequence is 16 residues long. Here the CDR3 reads CASRSWRFRGLIGYTF. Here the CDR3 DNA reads TGTGCCAGCAGGTCGTGGCGCTTTAGGGGGCTGATTGGCTACACCTTC.

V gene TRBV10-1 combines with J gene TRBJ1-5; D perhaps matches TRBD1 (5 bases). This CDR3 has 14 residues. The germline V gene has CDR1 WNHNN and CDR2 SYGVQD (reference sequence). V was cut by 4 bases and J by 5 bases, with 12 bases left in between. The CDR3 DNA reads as TGCGCCAGCAGTGGAGCTGGGGCAGATCAGCCCCAGCATTTT. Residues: CASSGAGADQPQHF.

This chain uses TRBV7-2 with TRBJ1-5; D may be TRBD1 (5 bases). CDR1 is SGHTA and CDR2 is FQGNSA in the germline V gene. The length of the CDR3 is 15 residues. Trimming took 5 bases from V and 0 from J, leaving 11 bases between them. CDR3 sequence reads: CASSGGTDSNQPQHF. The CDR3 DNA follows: TGTGCCAGCAGCGGAGGGACGGATAGCAATCAGCCCCAGCATTTT.

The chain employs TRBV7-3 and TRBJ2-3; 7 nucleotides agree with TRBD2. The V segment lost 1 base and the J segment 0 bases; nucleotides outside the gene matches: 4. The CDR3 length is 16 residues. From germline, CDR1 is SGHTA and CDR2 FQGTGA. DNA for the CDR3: TGTGCCAGCAGCTTAAGACTAGCAGCCAGCACAGATACGCAGTATTTT. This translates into CASSLRLAASTDTQYF.

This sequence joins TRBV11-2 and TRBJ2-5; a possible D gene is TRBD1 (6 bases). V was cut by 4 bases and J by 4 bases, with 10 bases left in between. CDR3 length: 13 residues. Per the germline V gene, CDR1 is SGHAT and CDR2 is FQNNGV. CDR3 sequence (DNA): TGTGCCAGCAGCTACCAGGGGAGAGAGACCCAGTACTTC. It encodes CASSYQGRETQYF.

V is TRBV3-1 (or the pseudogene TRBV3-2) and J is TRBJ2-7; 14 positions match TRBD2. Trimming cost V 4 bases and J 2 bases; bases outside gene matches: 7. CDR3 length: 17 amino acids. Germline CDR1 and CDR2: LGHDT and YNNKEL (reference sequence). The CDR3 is CASSPSGLAGETYEQYF. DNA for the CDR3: TGTGCCAGCAGCCCCTCGGGACTAGCGGGGGAGACCTACGAGCAGTACTTC.

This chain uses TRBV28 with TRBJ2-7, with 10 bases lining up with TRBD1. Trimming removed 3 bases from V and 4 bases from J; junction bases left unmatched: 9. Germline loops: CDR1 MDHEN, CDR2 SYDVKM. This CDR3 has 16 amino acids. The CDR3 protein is CASSFSGTGVGYEQYF. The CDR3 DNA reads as TGTGCCAGCAGTTTCTCCGGGACAGGGGTCGGGTACGAGCAGTACTTC.

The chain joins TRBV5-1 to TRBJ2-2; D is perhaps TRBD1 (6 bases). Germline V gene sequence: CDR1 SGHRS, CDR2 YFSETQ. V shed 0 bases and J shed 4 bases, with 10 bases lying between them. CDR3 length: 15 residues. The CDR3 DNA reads TGCGCCAGCAGCTTGGCCCCAGGGGCCACCGGGGAGCTGTTTTTT. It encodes CASSLAPGATGELFF.

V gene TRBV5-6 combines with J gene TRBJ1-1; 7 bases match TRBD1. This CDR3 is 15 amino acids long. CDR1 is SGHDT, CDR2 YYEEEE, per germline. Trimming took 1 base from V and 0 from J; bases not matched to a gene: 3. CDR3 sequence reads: CASSLTGAMNTEAFF. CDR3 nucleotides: TGTGCCAGCAGCTTGACAGGGGCTATGAACACTGAAGCTTTCTTT.

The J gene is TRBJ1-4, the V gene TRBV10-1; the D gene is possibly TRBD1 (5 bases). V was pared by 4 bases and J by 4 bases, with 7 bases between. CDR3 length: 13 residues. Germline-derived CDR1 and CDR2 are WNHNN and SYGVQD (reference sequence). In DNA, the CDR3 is TGCGCCAGCAGTGGACAGATTAATGAAAAACTGTTTTTT. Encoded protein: CASSGQINEKLFF.

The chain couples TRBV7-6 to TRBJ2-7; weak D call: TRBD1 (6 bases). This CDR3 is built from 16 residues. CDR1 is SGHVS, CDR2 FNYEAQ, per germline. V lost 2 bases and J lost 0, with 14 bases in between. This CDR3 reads CASSLRTGSSSYEQYF. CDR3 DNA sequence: TGTGCCAGCAGCTTACGTACAGGGTCTTCCTCCTACGAGCAGTACTTC.

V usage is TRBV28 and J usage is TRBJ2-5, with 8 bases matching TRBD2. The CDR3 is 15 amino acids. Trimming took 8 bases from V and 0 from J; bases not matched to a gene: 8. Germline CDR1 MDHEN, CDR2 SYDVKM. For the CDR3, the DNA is TGTGCCAGCGCACCCCGCGGGAGGTACCAAGAGACCCAGTACTTC. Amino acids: CASAPRGRYQETQYF.

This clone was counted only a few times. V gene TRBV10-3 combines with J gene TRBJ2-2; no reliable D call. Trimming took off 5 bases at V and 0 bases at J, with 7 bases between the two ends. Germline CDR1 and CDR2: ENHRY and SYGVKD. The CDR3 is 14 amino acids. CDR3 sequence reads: CAISTTANTGELFF. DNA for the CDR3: TGTGCCATCAGTACTACCGCGAACACCGGGGAGCTGTTTTTT.

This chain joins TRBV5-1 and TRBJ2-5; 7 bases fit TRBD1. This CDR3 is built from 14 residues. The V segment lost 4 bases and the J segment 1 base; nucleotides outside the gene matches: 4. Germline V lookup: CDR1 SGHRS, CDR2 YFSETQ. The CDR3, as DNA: TGCGCCAGCAGCGAGGGACAGCCCCAAGAGACCCAGTACTTC. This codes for CASSEGQPQETQYF.

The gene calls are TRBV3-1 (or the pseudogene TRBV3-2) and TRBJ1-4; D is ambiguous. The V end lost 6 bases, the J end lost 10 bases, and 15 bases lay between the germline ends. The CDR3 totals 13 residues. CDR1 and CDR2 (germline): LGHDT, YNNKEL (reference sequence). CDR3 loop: CASRHTEVGKLFF. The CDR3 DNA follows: TGTGCCAGCAGGCATACAGAAGTCGGAAAACTGTTTTTT.